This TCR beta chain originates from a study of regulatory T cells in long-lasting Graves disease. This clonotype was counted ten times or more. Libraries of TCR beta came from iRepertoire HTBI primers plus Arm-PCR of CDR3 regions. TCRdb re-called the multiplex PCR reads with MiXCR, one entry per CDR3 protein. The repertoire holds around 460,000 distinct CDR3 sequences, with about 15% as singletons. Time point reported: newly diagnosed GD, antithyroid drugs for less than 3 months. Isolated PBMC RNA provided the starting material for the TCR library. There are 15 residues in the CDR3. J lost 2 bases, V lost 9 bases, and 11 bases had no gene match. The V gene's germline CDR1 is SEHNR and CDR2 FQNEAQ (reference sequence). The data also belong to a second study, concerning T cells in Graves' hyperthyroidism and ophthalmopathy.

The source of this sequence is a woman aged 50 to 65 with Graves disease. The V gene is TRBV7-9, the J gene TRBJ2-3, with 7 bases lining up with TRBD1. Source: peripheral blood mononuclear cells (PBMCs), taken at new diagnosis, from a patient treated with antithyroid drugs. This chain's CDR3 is CASILTGENTDTQYF. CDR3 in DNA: TGTGCCAGTATACTAACAGGGGAAAACACAGATACGCAGTATTTT.